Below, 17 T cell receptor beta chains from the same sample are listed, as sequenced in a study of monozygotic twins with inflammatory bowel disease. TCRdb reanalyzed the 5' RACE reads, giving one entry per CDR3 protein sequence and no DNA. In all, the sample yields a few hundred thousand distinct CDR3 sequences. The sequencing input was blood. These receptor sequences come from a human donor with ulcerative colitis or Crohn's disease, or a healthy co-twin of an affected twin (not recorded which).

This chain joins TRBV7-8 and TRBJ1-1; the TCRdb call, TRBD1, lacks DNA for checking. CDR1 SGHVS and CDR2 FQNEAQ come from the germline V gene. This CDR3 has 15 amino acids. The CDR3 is CASSSREPGRTEAFF.

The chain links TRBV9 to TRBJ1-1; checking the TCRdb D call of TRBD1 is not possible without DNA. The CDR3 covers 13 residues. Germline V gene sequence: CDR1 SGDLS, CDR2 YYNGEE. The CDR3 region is CASSVGTDTEAFF.

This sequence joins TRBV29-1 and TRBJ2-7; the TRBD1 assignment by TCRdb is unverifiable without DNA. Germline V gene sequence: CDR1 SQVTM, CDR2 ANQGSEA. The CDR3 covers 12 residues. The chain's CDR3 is CSVDGQVGEQYF.

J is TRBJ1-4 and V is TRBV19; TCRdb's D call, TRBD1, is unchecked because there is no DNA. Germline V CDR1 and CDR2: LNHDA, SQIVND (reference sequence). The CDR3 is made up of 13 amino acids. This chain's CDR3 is CASSLQGLEKLFF.

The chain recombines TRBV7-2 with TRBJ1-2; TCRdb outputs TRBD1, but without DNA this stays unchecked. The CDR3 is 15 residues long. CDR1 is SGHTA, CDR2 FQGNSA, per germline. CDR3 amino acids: CASSLASGQQYGYTF.

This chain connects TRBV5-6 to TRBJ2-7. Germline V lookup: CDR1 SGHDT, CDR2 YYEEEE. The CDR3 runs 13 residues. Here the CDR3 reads CASSLSRAYEQYF.

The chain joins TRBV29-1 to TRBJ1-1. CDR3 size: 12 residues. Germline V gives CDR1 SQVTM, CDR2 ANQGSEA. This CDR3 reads CSVEGVPPEAFF.

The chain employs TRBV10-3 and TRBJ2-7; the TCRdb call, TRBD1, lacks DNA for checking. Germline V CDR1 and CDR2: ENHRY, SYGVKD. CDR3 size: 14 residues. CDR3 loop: CAIKAGTPNYEQYF.

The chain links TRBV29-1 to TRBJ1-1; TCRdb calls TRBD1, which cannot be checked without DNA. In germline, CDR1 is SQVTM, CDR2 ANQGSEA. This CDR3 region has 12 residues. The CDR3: CSVVGQGTEAFF. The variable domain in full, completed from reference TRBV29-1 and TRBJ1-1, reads SAVISQKPSRDICQRGTSLTIQCQVDSQVTMMFWYRQQPGQSLTLIATANQGSEATYESGFVIDKFPISRPNLTFSTLTVSNMSPEDSSIYLCSVVGQGTEAFFGQGTRLTVV.

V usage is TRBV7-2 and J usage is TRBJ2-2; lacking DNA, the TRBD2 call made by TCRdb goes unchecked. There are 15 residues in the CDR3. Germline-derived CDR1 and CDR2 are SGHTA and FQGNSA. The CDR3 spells CASSPSLPNTGELFF.

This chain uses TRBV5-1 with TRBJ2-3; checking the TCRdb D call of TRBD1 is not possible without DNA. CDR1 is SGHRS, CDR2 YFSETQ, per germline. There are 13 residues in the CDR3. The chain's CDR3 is CASSPESGYTQYF.

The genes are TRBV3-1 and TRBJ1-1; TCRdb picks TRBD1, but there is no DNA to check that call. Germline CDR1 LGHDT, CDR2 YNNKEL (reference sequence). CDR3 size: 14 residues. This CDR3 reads CASSHGRGAAEAFF.

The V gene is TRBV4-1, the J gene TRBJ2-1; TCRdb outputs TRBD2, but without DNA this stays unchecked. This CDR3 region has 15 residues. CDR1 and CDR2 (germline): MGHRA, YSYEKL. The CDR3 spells CASSQGTSEYNEQFF.

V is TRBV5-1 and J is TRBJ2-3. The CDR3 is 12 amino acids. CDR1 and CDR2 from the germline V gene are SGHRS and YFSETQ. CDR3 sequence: CASSLNSDTQYF.

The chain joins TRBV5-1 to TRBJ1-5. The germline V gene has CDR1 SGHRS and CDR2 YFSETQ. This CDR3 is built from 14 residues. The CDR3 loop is CASSFGGESQPQHF.

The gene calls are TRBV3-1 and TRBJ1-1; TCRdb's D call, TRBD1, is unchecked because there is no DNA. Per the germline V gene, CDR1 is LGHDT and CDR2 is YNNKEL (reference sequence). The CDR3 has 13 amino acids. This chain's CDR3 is CASGQDVLGEAFF.

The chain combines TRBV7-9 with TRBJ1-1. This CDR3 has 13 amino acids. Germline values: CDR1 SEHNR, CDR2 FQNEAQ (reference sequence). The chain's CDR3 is CASGPSGGTEAFF.